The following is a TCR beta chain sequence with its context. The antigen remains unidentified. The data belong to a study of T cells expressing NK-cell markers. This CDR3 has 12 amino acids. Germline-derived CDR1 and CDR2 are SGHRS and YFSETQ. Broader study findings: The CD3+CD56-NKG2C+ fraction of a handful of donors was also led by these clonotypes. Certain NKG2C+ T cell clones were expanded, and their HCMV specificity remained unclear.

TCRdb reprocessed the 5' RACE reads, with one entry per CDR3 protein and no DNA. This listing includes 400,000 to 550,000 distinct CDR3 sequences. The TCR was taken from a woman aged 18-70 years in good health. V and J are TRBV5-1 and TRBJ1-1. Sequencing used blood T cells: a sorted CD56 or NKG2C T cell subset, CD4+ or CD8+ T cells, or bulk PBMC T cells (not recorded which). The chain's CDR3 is CASVKSGTEAFF.